This T cell receptor (beta chain) was found in a study of vaccination and CD4 T cells after COVID-19. Broader study findings: Nearly all convalescent vaccine-specific clones, 304 of 307, recognized only SARS-CoV-2 spike.

Treatment defined: roughly 11-day PBMC culture with coronavirus spike peptide pools or control peptides (ViraFEST assay). Comments on this clonotype: Its antigen is still unknown.

An Oncomine TCR Beta short-read assay was used to sequence the DNA from cultured CD4+ T cells. TCRdb reanalysed the PCR reads using MiXCR and keeps one entry per CDR3 protein. The profile shows about 18,000 distinct CDR3 sequences, about 39% of them singletons. The specimen comprised CD4+ T cells from blood, cultured in vitro, sampled after SARS-CoV-2 vaccination. The TCR comes from a human donor who had recovered from COVID-19.

CDR3 in DNA: TGTGCCAGCAGCGCCCGTGTAGAGACCCAGTACTTC. It encodes CASSARVETQYF. The chain recombines TRBV7-6 with TRBJ2-5; no clear D gene. With 5 bases removed from V and 4 bases from J, the gap between germline ends came to 8 bases. CDR3 size: 12 residues. The germline CDR1 and CDR2 sequences are SGHVS and FNYEAQ.